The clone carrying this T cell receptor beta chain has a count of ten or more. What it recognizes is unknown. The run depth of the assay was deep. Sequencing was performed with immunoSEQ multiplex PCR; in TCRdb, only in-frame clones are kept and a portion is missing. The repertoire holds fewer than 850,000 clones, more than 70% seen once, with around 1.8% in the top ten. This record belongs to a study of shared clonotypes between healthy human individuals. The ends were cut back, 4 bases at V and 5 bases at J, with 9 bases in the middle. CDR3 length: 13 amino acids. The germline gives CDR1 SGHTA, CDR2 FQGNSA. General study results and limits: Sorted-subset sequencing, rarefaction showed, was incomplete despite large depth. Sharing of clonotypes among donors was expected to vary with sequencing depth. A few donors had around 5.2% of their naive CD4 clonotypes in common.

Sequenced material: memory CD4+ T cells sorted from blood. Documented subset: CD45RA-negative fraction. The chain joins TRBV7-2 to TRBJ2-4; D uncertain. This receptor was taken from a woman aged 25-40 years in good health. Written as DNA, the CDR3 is TGTGCCAGCAGCTCCTACTTGGAAAACATTCAGTACTTC. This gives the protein CASSSYLENIQYF.